This is a list of T cell receptor beta chains from one sample in a study of blood T cell repertoires in COVID-19. Only in-frame clones appear in the TCRdb table, and some are missing; sequencing was by immunoSEQ multiplex PCR. The sample lists 83,000 or so clones, 85% to 90% occurring once. The specimen sequenced was peripheral blood. These receptors were taken from a man older than 75 with active or convalescent COVID-19. The CDR3 runs from the conserved cysteine through the conserved F or W. The D gene is left open where the match is weak. Clone sizes are given selectively: once, few, many, or a class where the clone is expanded.

V	size	D	J	DNA	CDR3
TRBV10-1	NA	TRBD1	TRBJ2-3	TGCGCCAGCACCGCAAACAGGGGAGTCGCAGATACGCAGTATTTT	CASTANRGVADTQYF
TRBV7-9	NA	NA	TRBJ1-6	TGTGCCAGCAGCCGCCTAGAGGAAAATTCACCCCTCCACTTT	CASSRLEENSPLHF
TRBV5-8	NA	NA	TRBJ2-1	TGTGCCAGCAGCTTGCGGGGGGCCGGCTACAATGAGCAGTTCTTC	CASSLRGAGYNEQFF
TRBV15	NA	NA	TRBJ1-4	TGTGCCACCAGCCGGGAGGGGGGGGCCGGACCCTCTAATGAAAAACTGTTTTTT	CATSREGGAGPSNEKLFF
TRBV6-1	NA	NA	TRBJ1-1	TGTGCCAGCAGTGAAGCGCGCCAGGACACTGAAGCTTTCTTT	CASSEARQDTEAFF
TRBV18	NA	TRBD1	TRBJ1-5	TGTGCCAGCTCACCGTCCGATCGTTCAACAGGGGATCAGCCCCAGCATTTT	CASSPSDRSTGDQPQHF
TRBV10-3	NA	NA	TRBJ1-1	TGTGCCATCAGTGAGTCGGCCCGGAGTGAAGCTTTCTTT	CAISESARSEAFF
TRBV19	NA	TRBD2	TRBJ2-3	TGTGCCAGTAGTATATATGCCCCCACCTCAGCGGGGGGGCCGATGTATACGCAGTATTTT	CASSIYAPTSAGGPMYTQYF
TRBV20-1	NA	TRBD1	TRBJ1-1	TGCAGTGCTAGTCTCGCAGGGGGCCCTGAAGCTTTCTTT	CSASLAGGPEAFF
TRBV23-1	NA	NA	TRBJ1-2	TGCGCCAGCAAATCGACCGGACACACCTTAGGGAACTATGGCTACACCTTC	CASKSTGHTLGNYGYTF
TRBV6-5	NA	TRBD1	TRBJ1-4	TGTGCCAGCAGTTACGGAGACAGGGGCAGGGAAAAACTGTTTTTT	CASSYGDRGREKLFF
TRBV5-1	NA	NA	TRBJ1-3	TGCGCCAGCAGCCCCAGGGTTGGAAACACCATATATTTT	CASSPRVGNTIYF
TRBV19	NA	TRBD1	TRBJ1-4	TGTGCCAGTAGTCCCGGGACAGGTAATAATGAAAAGCTGTTTTTT	CASSPGTGNNEKLFF
TRBV2	NA	NA	TRBJ1-6	TGTGCCAGCAGTGACGACGAGGGATATAATTCACCCCTCCACTTT	CASSDDEGYNSPLHF
TRBV15	NA	NA	TRBJ2-5	TGTGCCGCCAGCAGAGATAGGGGGATCATAGAAGAGACCCAGTACTTC	CAASRDRGIIEETQYF
TRBV6-5	NA	NA	TRBJ1-1	TGTGCCAGCAGTTACTCGCCCAATAGAGGACAGAAAGAAGCTTTCTTT	CASSYSPNRGQKEAFF
TRBV7-9	few	NA	TRBJ2-1	TGTGCCAGCAGCTTATATCCTTCTTCAGATGAGCAGTTCTTC	CASSLYPSSDEQFF
TRBV5-6	NA	TRBD1	TRBJ1-1	TGTGCCAGCAGCTTGGAGGGGGCGTACACTGAAGCTTTCTTT	CASSLEGAYTEAFF
TRBV19	NA	NA	TRBJ1-3	TGTGCCAGTAGTAATGAGTTCTCTGGAAACACCATATATTTT	CASSNEFSGNTIYF
TRBV3-1/TRBV3-2	NA	TRBD1	TRBJ1-4	TGTGCCAGCAGCGCGACAGGGGTTTGGGAAAAACTGTTTTTT	CASSATGVWEKLFF
TRBV6-6	NA	TRBD1	TRBJ1-1	TGTGCCAGCAGTTACGCTATGACAGGGAGCTTTGAAGCTTTCTTT	CASSYAMTGSFEAFF
TRBV5-4	NA	NA	TRBJ2-1	TGTGCCAGCAGCTTTTCAGTCAGTGGGGCAGGGGATGATGAGCAGTTCTTC	CASSFSVSGAGDDEQFF
TRBV7-9	NA	NA	TRBJ1-1	TGTGCCAGCAGCTTTTTGGGCATGAACACTGAAGCTTTCTTT	CASSFLGMNTEAFF
TRBV7-9	NA	NA	TRBJ1-5	TGTGCCAGCAGCTTACATCGTGGCAGCAATCAGCCCCAGCATTTT	CASSLHRGSNQPQHF
TRBV28	NA	NA	TRBJ1-5	TGTGCCACACCAGGGTGGTCAGGTGGTAATCAGCCCCAGCATTTT	CATPGWSGGNQPQHF
TRBV28	NA	NA	TRBJ1-4	TGTGCCAGCATCCGTCAGTTAAATGAAAAACTGTTTTTT	CASIRQLNEKLFF
TRBV19	NA	TRBD1	TRBJ2-6	TGTGCCAGTAGTATAGCACACAGGGGTGCTGGGGCCAACGTCCTGACTTTC	CASSIAHRGAGANVLTF
TRBV2	NA	TRBD1	TRBJ1-1	TGTGCCAGGATGGGACAGCCCAACACTGAAGCTTTCTTT	CARMGQPNTEAFF
TRBV19	NA	TRBD1	TRBJ2-3	TGTGCCAGTAGTACTAGACAGGGGACAGATACGCAGTATTTT	CASSTRQGTDTQYF
TRBV28	NA	TRBD1	TRBJ1-2	TGTGCCAGCAGGGGGCGGGGACAGGGGAGGTATGGCTACACCTTC	CASRGRGQGRYGYTF
TRBV2	NA	NA	TRBJ2-5	TGTGCCAGCCAGCCCGACAGATCACAAGAGACCCAGTACTTC	CASQPDRSQETQYF
TRBV5-1	NA	NA	TRBJ1-6	TGCGCCAGCAGCTTGGGGACGGACTCAAATTCACCCCTCCACTTT	CASSLGTDSNSPLHF
TRBV7-2	NA	NA	TRBJ2-1	TGTGCCAGCAGCTTGTCCCCTTACAATGAGCAGTTCTTC	CASSLSPYNEQFF
TRBV24-1	NA	NA	TRBJ2-1	TGTGCCACCAGTCGGGATAGGGATGAGCAGTTCTTC	CATSRDRDEQFF
TRBV19	NA	TRBD1	TRBJ1-5	TGTGCCAGTAGCAGACAGGGTCGCCTTAGCAATCAGCCCCAGCATTTT	CASSRQGRLSNQPQHF
TRBV10-2	NA	NA	TRBJ2-3	TGCGCCACCTCAACAAGCACAGATACGCAGTATTTT	CATSTSTDTQYF
TRBV19	NA	NA	TRBJ1-5	TGTGCCAGTAGTATTCAGGGCAGCAATCAGCCCCAGCATTTT	CASSIQGSNQPQHF
TRBV5-1	NA	TRBD1	TRBJ2-1	TGCGCCAGCAGCTTTAGCCTGCGACCGGGACAGAGAACCTACAATGAGCAGTTCTTC	CASSFSLRPGQRTYNEQFF
TRBV19	NA	TRBD2	TRBJ2-1	TGTGCCAGTAGTCTGGCTTTGGGTGCGGGAGGTACCTTTGGCGAGCAGTTCTTC	CASSLALGAGGTFGEQFF
TRBV5-5	NA	NA	TRBJ1-2	TGTGCCAGCAGCTTGAGACAGAACCAGAACTATGGCTACACCTTC	CASSLRQNQNYGYTF
TRBV18	NA	TRBD1	TRBJ1-5	TGTGCCAGCTCACCGACAGGGGAAGGGCCCCAGCATTTT	CASSPTGEGPQHF
TRBV19	NA	NA	TRBJ1-5	TGTGCCAGTAGTATGGCCAGGCCGGATCAGCCCCAGCATTTT	CASSMARPDQPQHF
TRBV28	NA	TRBD2	TRBJ2-1	TGTGCCAGCTTTAGTAGCGGGTATAGCTCCTACAATGAGCAGTTCTTC	CASFSSGYSSYNEQFF
TRBV4-2	NA	NA	TRBJ1-2	TGTGCCAGCAGCCAAGAACTTGCGGACTATGGCTACACCTTC	CASSQELADYGYTF
TRBV19	few	TRBD2	TRBJ2-3	TGTGCCAGTAGTCCCGGCAGCGGGAGGGCCGGGGATACGCAGTATTTT	CASSPGSGRAGDTQYF
TRBV6-2/TRBV6-3	NA	TRBD2	TRBJ2-1	TGTGCCAGCAGTGGGACTAGCGGTTACAATGAGCAGTTCTTC	CASSGTSGYNEQFF
TRBV18	NA	TRBD1	TRBJ2-4	TGTGCCAGCTCACCACGCGGGACAGGGGACATTCAGTACTTC	CASSPRGTGDIQYF